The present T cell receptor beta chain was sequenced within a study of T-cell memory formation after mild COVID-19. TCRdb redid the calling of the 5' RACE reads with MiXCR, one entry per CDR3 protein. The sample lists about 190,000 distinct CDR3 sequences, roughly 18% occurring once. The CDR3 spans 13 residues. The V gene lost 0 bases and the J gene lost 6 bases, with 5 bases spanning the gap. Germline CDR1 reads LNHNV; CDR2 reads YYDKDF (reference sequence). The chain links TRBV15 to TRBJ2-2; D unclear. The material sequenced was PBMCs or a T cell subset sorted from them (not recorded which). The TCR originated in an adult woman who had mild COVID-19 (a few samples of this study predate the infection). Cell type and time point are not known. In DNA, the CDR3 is TGTGCCACCAGCAGAGATTATTCCGGGGAGCTGTTTTTT. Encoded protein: CATSRDYSGELFF. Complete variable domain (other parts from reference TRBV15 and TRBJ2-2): DAMVIQNPRYQVTQFGKPVTLSCSQTLNHNVMYWYQQKSSQAPKLLFHYYDKDFNNEADTPDNFQSRRPNTSFCFLDIRSPGLGDTAMYLCATSRDYSGELFFGEGSRLTVL.